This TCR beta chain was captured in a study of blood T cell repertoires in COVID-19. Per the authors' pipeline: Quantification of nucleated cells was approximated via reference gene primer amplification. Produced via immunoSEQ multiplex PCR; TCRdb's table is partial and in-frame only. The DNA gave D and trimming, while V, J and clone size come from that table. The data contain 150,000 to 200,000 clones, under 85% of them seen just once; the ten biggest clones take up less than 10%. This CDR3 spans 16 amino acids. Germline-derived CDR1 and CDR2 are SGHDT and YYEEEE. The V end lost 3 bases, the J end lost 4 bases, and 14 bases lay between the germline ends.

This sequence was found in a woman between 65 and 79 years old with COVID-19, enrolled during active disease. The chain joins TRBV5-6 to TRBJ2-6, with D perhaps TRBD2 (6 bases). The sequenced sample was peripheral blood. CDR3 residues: CASSSKAGVGANVLTF. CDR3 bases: TGTGCCAGCAGCTCAAAAGCGGGCGTAGGGGCCAACGTCCTGACTTTC.